The 26 T cell receptor beta chains presented below share a single source sample, sequenced in a study of T-cell reconstitution after alpha-beta-depleted transplantation in children. The library targeted TCRbeta and was prepared with unique molecular identifiers. From the PCR reads, TCRdb called clonotypes with MiXCR, one entry per CDR3 protein. The data show some 600,000 distinct CDR3 sequences, with 16% seen just once and 0.9% to 1.2% held by the top ten. The starting material was PBMCs from the stem cell graft donor, obtained from the stem cell graft. Receptors were obtained from a human donor who donated a stem cell graft to a child with acute myeloid leukemia.

This clonotype was counted between two and nine times. The chain combines TRBV6-1 with TRBJ2-5; either TRBD1 or TRBD2 may fit D (5 bases each). Germline values: CDR1 MNHNS, CDR2 SASEGT. The CDR3 has 15 residues. The V end lost 6 bases, the J end lost 2 bases, and 16 bases lay between the germline ends. The CDR3 protein is CASSPPEGRQETQYF. In DNA form, the CDR3 reads TGTGCCAGCAGCCCCCCCGAGGGGAGACAAGAGACCCAGTACTTC.

The chain employs TRBV2 and TRBJ1-2; D may be TRBD1 (6 bases). V lost 11 bases to trimming and J lost 2 bases, with 30 bases between them. This CDR3 contains 18 residues. Germline V gives CDR1 SNHLY, CDR2 FYNNEI. CDR3 region: CAFSSRFLLGGRNYGYTF. The CDR3 DNA follows: TGTGCCTTCAGTTCACGATTTCTCTTAGGGGGTCGGAACTATGGCTACACCTTC.

This clonotype was detected many times. The rearrangement links TRBV29-1 to TRBJ2-7; 8 bases match TRBD1. V lost 5 bases and J lost 3; bases outside the gene matches: 9. This CDR3 is 14 amino acids long. CDR1 is SQVTM, CDR2 ANQGSEA, per germline. In DNA, the CDR3 is TGCAGCGTTCTTGGGCAGGGGGCGAACTACGAGCAGTACTTC. Protein: CSVLGQGANYEQYF.

This clonotype showed up just a few times. The rearrangement joins TRBV12-3 or TRBV12-4 to TRBJ1-5; D perhaps matches TRBD1 (5 bases). Trimming removed 6 bases from V and 2 bases from J, with 14 bases in between. This CDR3 comprises 15 residues. Here the CDR3 reads CASRGDTGGNQPQHF. The DNA of the CDR3 is TGTGCCAGCAGGGGAGATACAGGAGGCAATCAGCCCCAGCATTTT.

This clonotype was observed a few times. The chain combines TRBV20-1 with TRBJ2-5, with unresolved D. This CDR3 region has 13 residues. Germline CDR1 DFQATT, CDR2 SNEGSKA (reference sequence). V was cut by 0 bases and J by 1 base, with 6 bases left in between. CDR3 protein: CSAREPVQETQYF. In DNA form, the CDR3 reads TGCAGTGCTAGAGAGCCGGTCCAAGAGACCCAGTACTTC.

The J gene is TRBJ1-5, the V gene TRBV20-1; D is undetermined. The CDR3 extends over 16 amino acids. V was clipped by 3 bases and J by 2 bases, with 17 bases between them. The germline V gene encodes CDR1 DFQATT and CDR2 SNEGSKA (reference sequence). CDR3 DNA: TGCAGTGCTAGCTGGAAGACGAGCGGGGGCAATCAGCCCCAGCATTTT. It codes for CSASWKTSGGNQPQHF.

On this clonotype itself: A much larger clone lies a single base off, so this may be a read error. The chain combines TRBV20-1 with TRBJ2-7; TRBD1 matches at 7 bases. The CDR3 extends over 13 amino acids. Looked up from germline, CDR1 is DFQATT and CDR2 is SNEGSKA (reference sequence). Trimming removed 2 bases from V and 6 bases from J; junction bases left unmatched: 7. In DNA, the CDR3 is TGCAGTGCTAGACGAGCAAGGGGGCTCGAGCAGTACGTC. It is translated as CSARRARGLEQYV.

The rearrangement joins TRBV13 to TRBJ1-3; tentatively, D is TRBD1 (5 bases). Trimming removed 4 bases from V and 0 bases from J, with 10 bases in between. Germline-derived CDR1 and CDR2 are PRHDT and FYEKMQ (reference sequence). The CDR3 loop spans 15 amino acids. The CDR3 reads CASSSYRHSGNTIYF. The CDR3 coding sequence is TGTGCCAGCAGCTCCTACAGGCACTCTGGAAACACCATATATTTT.

This rearrangement joins TRBV7-9 to TRBJ1-2, with D hard to call. The CDR3 is made up of 13 amino acids. Germline CDR1 is SEHNR and CDR2 is FQNEAQ (reference sequence). Trimming stripped 5 bases from V and 7 bases from J, with 14 bases between. As DNA, the CDR3 is TGTGCCAGCAGCACCCGTGTTGAGGGTGGCTACACCTTC. This codes for CASSTRVEGGYTF.

The chain has TRBV7-9 and TRBJ1-3; D gene ambiguous. This CDR3 spans 15 amino acids. Germline values: CDR1 SEHNR, CDR2 FQNEAQ (reference sequence). V was pared by 1 base and J by 0 bases, with 7 bases between. CDR3 region: CASSLGNSSGNTIYF. CDR3 in DNA: TGTGCCAGCAGCTTAGGCAATTCCTCTGGAAACACCATATATTTT.

This clonotype has ten or more counts. The J gene is TRBJ1-6, the V gene TRBV20-1, with D unresolved. Germline CDR1 DFQATT, CDR2 SNEGSKA (reference sequence). The CDR3 length is 14 residues. Trimming cost V 5 bases and J 10 bases, with 18 bases left between them. The CDR3 is CSALTGSGFSPLHF. CDR3 in DNA: TGCAGTGCTTTGACCGGGAGCGGGTTCTCACCCCTCCACTTT.

This clonotype appeared many times. The chain is built from TRBV5-5 and TRBJ2-1, with 7 bases that match TRBD2. V shed 7 bases, J shed 10 bases, and the junction held 2 bases outside the gene matches. Germline CDR1 is SGHKS and CDR2 is YYEKEE (reference sequence). CDR3 length: 10 residues. The chain's CDR3 is CASGGEEQFF. The CDR3 nucleotides are TGTGCCAGCGGGGGGGAAGAGCAGTTCTTC.

At least ten counts were recorded for this clonotype. V is TRBV20-1 and J is TRBJ2-3; 8 bases align to TRBD1. Germline loops: CDR1 DFQATT, CDR2 SNEGSKA (reference sequence). The trim removed 5 bases at V and 2 bases at J, leaving 3 bases unmatched. The CDR3 runs to 13 residues. The CDR3 nucleotides are TGCAGTGCTCCTCAGGGGGCCACAGATACGCAGTATTTT. It is translated as CSAPQGATDTQYF.

This sequence joins TRBV7-2 and TRBJ1-3; D is possibly TRBD1 (6 bases). The germline V gene has CDR1 SGHTA and CDR2 FQGNSA. The CDR3 is 15 residues long. Trimming removed 5 bases from V and 4 bases from J, with 15 bases in between. CDR3 sequence (DNA): TGTGCCAGCAGCCCCGGGACACGTATGGGAAACACCATATATTTT. This gives the protein CASSPGTRMGNTIYF. The whole variable domain, filled in from reference TRBV7-2 and TRBJ1-3, reads GAGVSQSPSNKVTEKGKDVELRCDPISGHTALYWYRQSLGQGLEFLIYFQGNSAPDKSGLPSDRFSAERTGGSVSTLTIQRTQQEDSAVYLCASSPGTRMGNTIYFGEGSWLTVV.

This clonotype was recorded many times. V usage is TRBV27 and J usage is TRBJ2-2; D gene unclear. The germline V and J ends were trimmed by 4 bases and 5 bases, with 8 bases remaining between them. There are 13 residues in the CDR3. The germline CDR1 and CDR2 sequences are MNHEY and SMNVEV (reference sequence). The CDR3 nucleotides read TGTGCCAGCAGTTACAGTGAGACCGGGGAGCTGTTTTTT. Translated: CASSYSETGELFF.

The table lists this clonotype with many counts. CDR3 sequence (DNA): TGTGCCAGCAGCTTATCTGGCAGAGCCTACGAGCAGTACGTC. It encodes CASSLSGRAYEQYV. J is TRBJ2-7 and V is TRBV7-9; no clear D. With 2 bases removed from V and 2 bases from J, the gap between germline ends came to 10 bases. This CDR3 has 14 residues. Germline-derived CDR1 and CDR2 are SEHNR and FQNEAQ (reference sequence).

The V and J genes are TRBV7-9 and TRBJ1-5; TRBD1 agrees at 9 bases. Per the germline V gene, CDR1 is SEHNR and CDR2 is FQNEAQ (reference sequence). Germline trimming cut 3 bases from V and 7 bases from J; bases unmatched to any gene: 4. This CDR3 has 14 amino acids. The DNA of the CDR3 is TGTGCCAGCAGCTTGGGGACAGGGAGCCAGCCCCAGCATTTT. It encodes CASSLGTGSQPQHF.

This clonotype occurred many times. This rearrangement joins TRBV20-1 to TRBJ2-1; the match to TRBD1 covers 7 bases. This CDR3 has 16 amino acids. V trimming: 0 bases; J trimming: 5 bases; junction bases outside the gene matches: 10. CDR1 and CDR2 (germline): DFQATT, SNEGSKA (reference sequence). The CDR3 DNA follows: TGCAGTGCTAGAGATCCCCGAGGGGACAGCGACAATGAGCAGTTCTTC. It translates to CSARDPRGDSDNEQFF.

This clonotype was picked up many times. V is TRBV5-1 and J is TRBJ2-7; D might be TRBD2 (5 bases). Germline V gene lookup returns CDR1 SGHRS and CDR2 YFSETQ. This CDR3 is 15 amino acids long. V was cut by 2 bases and J by 2 bases, with 14 bases left in between. CDR3 loop: CASSLSPLGTYEQYF. The CDR3 DNA is TGCGCCAGCAGCTTAAGTCCCCTCGGGACCTACGAGCAGTACTTC.

This clonotype was recorded at least ten times. This CDR3 is CSARHGHTSTGELFF. CDR3 bases: TGCAGTGCTAGGCACGGACATACCTCCACCGGGGAGCTGTTTTTT. V and J are TRBV20-1 and TRBJ2-2, with D maybe TRBD1 (5 bases). This CDR3 comprises 15 residues. V lost 3 bases to trimming and J lost 4 bases, with 15 bases between them. The germline V gene has CDR1 DFQATT and CDR2 SNEGSKA (reference sequence).

This clonotype has a count of ten or more. V gene TRBV20-1 combines with J gene TRBJ2-2; no reliable D call. Germline V gene lookup returns CDR1 DFQATT and CDR2 SNEGSKA (reference sequence). This CDR3 comprises 13 residues. Trimming cost V 6 bases and J 6 bases, with 14 bases left between them. CDR3 sequence (DNA): TGCAGTGCCAGGTCGATGGGGTCCGGGGAGCTGTTTTTT. The encoded protein is CSARSMGSGELFF.

This clonotype was recorded at least ten times. The chain employs TRBV7-2 and TRBJ1-5; D ambiguous. V was cut by 5 bases and J by 4 bases, with 15 bases left in between. CDR3 length equals 15 residues. CDR1 and CDR2 (germline): SGHTA, FQGNSA. The CDR3 region has the DNA TGTGCCAGCAGCCCCGGACGGACCTCTAATCAGCCCCAGCATTTT. Protein product: CASSPGRTSNQPQHF.

This clonotype came up many times. V and J are TRBV4-1 and TRBJ2-1, with 7 bases fitting TRBD1. This CDR3 region has 21 residues. Germline loops: CDR1 MGHRA, CDR2 YSYEKL. Trimming removed 0 bases from V and 0 bases from J; junction bases left unmatched: 17. CDR3 bases: TGCGCCAGCAGCCAAGATCGAAAGACAGGGCCCTATATTAGCTCCTACAATGAGCAGTTCTTC. Translation: CASSQDRKTGPYISSYNEQFF.

In the case of this clonotype: This may be a read error: a much more frequent sequence differs by one nucleotide. V usage is TRBV29-1 and J usage is TRBJ1-2, with 7 bases matching TRBD1. Germline trimming cut 6 bases from V and 7 bases from J; bases unmatched to any gene: 14. The CDR3 totals 14 residues. The germline V gene has CDR1 SQVTM and CDR2 ANQGSEA. The CDR3, as DNA: TGCAGCGTGCGGACAGGTACCATACGGAGTGGCTACACCTTC. This encodes CSVRTGTIRSGYTF.

This clonotype was found a few times. The chain recombines TRBV21-1 with TRBJ2-7; the DNA was not used to check the table's D call, TRBD1. TRBV21-1 counts as a pseudogene. The CDR3 length is 15 residues. The CDR3 region is CASSKEGDSPHEQYV. CDR3 sequence (DNA): TGTGCCAGCAGCAAAGAAGGGGACAGTCCCCACGAGCAGTACGTC.

This clonotype came up many times. The rearrangement joins TRBV20-1 to TRBJ2-2, with D maybe TRBD2 (6 bases). Trimming took 3 bases from V and 0 from J, leaving 11 bases between them. Germline CDR1 DFQATT, CDR2 SNEGSKA (reference sequence). The CDR3 is 15 residues long. The CDR3 spells CSARGLAPNTGELFF. The CDR3 bases are TGCAGTGCTAGGGGTCTAGCGCCGAACACCGGGGAGCTGTTTTTT.